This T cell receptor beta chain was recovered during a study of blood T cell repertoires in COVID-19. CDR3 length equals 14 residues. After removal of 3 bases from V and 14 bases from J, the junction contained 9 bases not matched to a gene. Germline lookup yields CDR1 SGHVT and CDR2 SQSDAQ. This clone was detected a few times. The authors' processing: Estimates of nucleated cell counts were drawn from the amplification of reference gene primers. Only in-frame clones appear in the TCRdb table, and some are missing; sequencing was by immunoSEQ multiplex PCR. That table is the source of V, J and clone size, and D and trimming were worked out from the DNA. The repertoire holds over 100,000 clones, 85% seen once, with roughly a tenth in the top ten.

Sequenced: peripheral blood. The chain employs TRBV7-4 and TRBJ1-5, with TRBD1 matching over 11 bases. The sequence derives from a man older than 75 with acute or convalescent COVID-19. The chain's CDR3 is CASSFRADRGQKHF. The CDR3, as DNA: TGTGCCAGCAGCTTCAGGGCGGACAGGGGGCAGAAGCATTTT.